These 21 T cell receptor beta chains share one sample of origin, sequenced in a study of OX40 agonist ivuxolimab in advanced cancers. The data were produced by immunoSEQ multiplex PCR, yet TCRdb's version contains in-frame clones alone and is incomplete. The sample gives around 25,000 clones, about 88% of which show up once; 30% to 35% is in the top ten. The sample in question was CD4+ or CD8+ T cells sorted from blood, obtained in a trial of the OX40 agonist ivuxolimab. These receptors originate from an adult with an advanced solid tumor such as melanoma, head and neck, liver or kidney cancer.

The chain uses TRBV15 and TRBJ2-5, with D tentatively TRBD2 (7 bases). The CDR3 runs 16 residues. CDR1 is LNHNV, CDR2 YYDKDF, per germline (reference sequence). Deletions cut 1 base from V and 1 base from J, with 13 bases between. The CDR3 is CATSRGREGGQETQYF. In nucleotides, the CDR3 is TGTGCCACCAGCAGAGGCAGGGAGGGGGGCCAAGAGACCCAGTACTTC.

V gene TRBV19 combines with J gene TRBJ2-3, with unresolved D. The ends were cut back, 8 bases at V and 3 bases at J, with 15 bases in the middle. The germline V gene has CDR1 LNHDA and CDR2 SQIVND (reference sequence). CDR3 length: 14 residues. This chain's CDR3 is CASVPYVGTDTQYF. CDR3 DNA sequence: TGTGCCAGTGTCCCTTACGTGGGAACAGATACGCAGTATTTT.

The table lists this clone with a count of one. V gene TRBV11-2 combines with J gene TRBJ1-1; no clear D gene. The V gene's germline CDR1 is SGHAT and CDR2 FQNNGV. V lost 2 bases, J lost 0 bases, and 7 bases lay in between. The CDR3 consists of 14 residues. This CDR3 is CASSLTDMNTEAFF. For the CDR3, the DNA is TGTGCCAGCAGCTTAACAGACATGAACACTGAAGCTTTCTTT.

This rearrangement joins TRBV5-6 to TRBJ2-2; no definite D call. Germline CDR1 SGHDT, CDR2 YYEEEE. The CDR3 spans 15 residues. Trimming stripped 0 bases from V and 0 bases from J, with 6 bases between. This CDR3 is CASSLGPTNTGELFF. The DNA for the CDR3 is TGTGCCAGCAGCTTGGGGCCCACGAACACCGGGGAGCTGTTTTTT.

This clone was recorded once. J is TRBJ2-5 and V is TRBV7-2, with D unclear. From germline, CDR1 is SGHTA and CDR2 FQGNSA. Trimming removed 1 base from V and 7 bases from J, with 4 bases in between. The CDR3 runs to 11 residues. The CDR3 spells CASSLGGTQYF. CDR3 sequence (DNA): TGTGCCAGCAGCTTAGGGGGGACCCAGTACTTC.

The rearrangement joins TRBV30 to TRBJ2-2; D remains unclear. V was clipped by 6 bases and J by 5 bases, with 16 bases between them. This CDR3 has 14 amino acids. Germline loops: CDR1 GTSNPN, CDR2 SVGIG (reference sequence). The CDR3 loop is CACRKGFGTGELFF. For the CDR3, the DNA is TGTGCCTGTAGGAAGGGTTTCGGGACCGGGGAGCTGTTTTTT.

The chain recombines TRBV6-5 with TRBJ1-4; 7 bases line up with TRBD1. This CDR3 has 13 residues. The germline CDR1 and CDR2 sequences are MNHEY and SVGAGI. V shed 5 bases and J 6 bases; nucleotides not matched to a gene: 3. CDR3 in amino acids: CASSDREHEKLFF. CDR3 DNA: TGTGCCAGCAGTGACAGGGAGCATGAAAAACTGTTTTTT.

The V gene is TRBV4-1, the J gene TRBJ2-1; D is unresolved. The length of the CDR3 is 14 residues. Germline V CDR1 and CDR2: MGHRA, YSYEKL. V was pared by 3 bases and J by 9 bases, with 15 bases between. CDR3 residues: CASSHPKALGEQFF. The CDR3 bases are TGCGCCAGCAGCCACCCTAAGGCACTCGGTGAGCAGTTCTTC.

The genes are TRBV9 and TRBJ1-6; a possible D gene is TRBD1 (5 bases). Trimming removed 2 bases from V and 6 bases from J, with 12 bases in between. The germline gives CDR1 SGDLS, CDR2 YYNGEE. This CDR3 has 15 residues. CDR3 nucleotides: TGTGCCAGCAGCGTCGGGGGGTCCATTAATTCACCCCTCCACTTT. This gives the protein CASSVGGSINSPLHF.

This clone has a single count. For the CDR3, the DNA is TGCGCCAGCAGTAACAGGGGGCGTCCTCCCGAGTCCAATCAGCCCCAGCATTTT. This encodes CASSNRGRPPESNQPQHF. The rearrangement links TRBV10-1 to TRBJ1-5; 9 bases are a match to TRBD1. CDR3 size: 18 residues. Trimming at V came to 5 bases and at J to 3 bases, leaving 14 bases not matched to a gene. Germline loops: CDR1 WNHNN, CDR2 SYGVQD (reference sequence).

This clone was found a few times. This CDR3 reads CASSEAPGLNQPQHF. In DNA, the CDR3 is TGTGCCAGCAGTGAAGCGCCAGGGTTGAATCAGCCCCAGCATTTT. The chain combines TRBV6-1 with TRBJ1-5, with a possible D match to TRBD1 (5 bases). CDR1 and CDR2 (germline): MNHNS, SASEGT. The V end was cut by 0 bases, the J end by 4 bases, with 10 bases between. The CDR3 consists of 15 residues.

This rearrangement joins TRBV7-2 to TRBJ1-1; D unclear. There are 14 residues in the CDR3. V was cut by 2 bases and J by 3 bases, with 10 bases left in between. From germline, CDR1 is SGHTA and CDR2 FQGNSA. The CDR3, as DNA: TGTGCCAGCAGCTTAAGGGCCGGTGACACTGAAGCTTTCTTT. It is translated as CASSLRAGDTEAFF.

The chain uses TRBV7-2 and TRBJ2-7; D is uncertain. Germline V lookup: CDR1 SGHTA, CDR2 FQGNSA. The length of the CDR3 is 13 residues. V lost 1 base, J lost 6 bases, and 10 bases lay in between. The DNA of the CDR3 is TGTGCCAGCAGCTTAGGTCTCCGCCGCGAGCAGTACTTC. It is translated as CASSLGLRREQYF.

This CDR3 is CASSLFVDGSEQYF. CDR3 sequence (DNA): TGTGCCAGCAGTTTATTCGTAGATGGGTCCGAGCAGTACTTC. The V and J genes are TRBV27 and TRBJ2-7; unclear D gene. The CDR3 runs 14 residues. Per germline, CDR1 MNHEY and CDR2 SMNVEV (reference sequence). V gave up 1 base and J gave up 6 bases, with 13 bases separating them.

J is TRBJ1-3 and V is TRBV5-4, with D uncertain. CDR3 length: 14 residues. Germline CDR1 is SGHNT and CDR2 is YYREEE (reference sequence). The ends were cut back, 3 bases at V and 1 base at J, with 8 bases in the middle. The CDR3 DNA is TGTGCCAGCAGCTCTAAGGGTTCTGGAAACACCATATATTTT. Translating it yields CASSSKGSGNTIYF. Based on the CDR3 plus reference TRBV5-4 and TRBJ1-3, the full variable domain is ETGVTQSPTHLIKTRGQQVTLRCSSQSGHNTVSWYQQALGQGPQFIFQYYREEENGRGNFPPRFSGLQFPNYSSELNVNALELDDSALYLCASSSKGSGNTIYFGEGSWLTVV.

V and J are TRBV7-8 and TRBJ2-7; 9 bases map to TRBD2. Germline loops: CDR1 SGHVS, CDR2 FQNEAQ. This CDR3 has 16 amino acids. Unmatched junction bases numbered 12, after V lost 7 bases and J lost 2 bases. The CDR3 nucleotides are TGTGCCAGCACCCCGTCCGGACTAGCGAGTGCCTACGAGCAGTACTTC. Amino acid sequence: CASTPSGLASAYEQYF. The full variable domain, in which reference TRBV7-8 and TRBJ2-7 provide the parts outside the CDR3, is GAGVSQSPRYKVAKRGQDVALRCDPISGHVSLFWYQQALGQGPEFLTYFQNEAQLDKSGLPSDRFFAERPEGSVSTLKIQRTQQEDSAVYLCASTPSGLASAYEQYFGPGTRLTVT.

This clone was observed a single time. The chain uses TRBV10-3 and TRBJ2-7; D possibly corresponds to TRBD1 (5 bases). V lost 0 bases and J lost 4, with 13 bases in between. The CDR3 has 15 residues. CDR1 and CDR2 (germline): ENHRY, SYGVKD. The CDR3 DNA is TGTGCCATCAGTGAGTCTCGGAACAGGTCGTACGAGCAGTACTTC. This gives the protein CAISESRNRSYEQYF.

The chain is built from TRBV11-1 and TRBJ1-1; D is ambiguous. Trimming left V 1 base short and J 4 bases short, with 4 bases between. Germline loops: CDR1 SGHAT, CDR2 FQDESV (reference sequence). The CDR3 is 12 amino acids. The CDR3 bases are TGTGCCAGCAGCTTAGTAACCACTGAAGCTTTCTTT. It encodes CASSLVTTEAFF. Full variable domain (missing parts from reference TRBV11-1 and TRBJ1-1): EAEVAQSPRYKITEKSQAVAFWCDPISGHATLYWYRQILGQGPELLVQFQDESVVDDSQLPKDRFSAERLKGVDSTLKIQPAELGDSAMYLCASSLVTTEAFFGQGTRLTVV.

The chain carries TRBV30 and TRBJ2-5; the D gene is possibly TRBD2 (7 bases). Trimming took off 7 bases at V and 5 bases at J, with 26 bases between the two ends. The CDR3 has 16 amino acids. Germline V gives CDR1 GTSNPN, CDR2 SVGIG (reference sequence). The CDR3 sequence is CASLGARGPYRETQYF. In nucleotides, the CDR3 is TGTGCCTCCCTAGGTGCGCGGGGGCCCTATCGGGAGACCCAGTACTTC.

J is TRBJ2-1 and V is TRBV19; possible D gene TRBD1, 6 bases. This CDR3 has 14 residues. The V end lost 3 bases, the J end lost 6 bases, and 12 bases lay between the germline ends. Per the germline V gene, CDR1 is LNHDA and CDR2 is SQIVND (reference sequence). CDR3 in DNA: TGTGCCAGTAGTATCAGGGGACCGGTCAATGAGCAGTTCTTC. Protein sequence: CASSIRGPVNEQFF. The complete variable domain, with remaining parts taken from reference TRBV19 and TRBJ2-1, reads DGGITQSPKYLFRKEGQNVTLSCEQNLNHDAMYWYRQDPGQGLRLIYYSQIVNDFQKGDIAEGYSVSREKKESFPLTVTSAQKNPTAFYLCASSIRGPVNEQFFGPGTRLTVL.

The chain recombines TRBV30 with TRBJ1-2; D is perhaps TRBD1 (5 bases). The V gene's germline CDR1 is GTSNPN and CDR2 SVGIG (reference sequence). The CDR3 contains 13 residues. The V end was cut by 4 bases, the J end by 8 bases, with 17 bases between. CDR3 amino acids: CAWNHPPGWGYTF. CDR3 bases: TGTGCCTGGAACCACCCTCCAGGGTGGGGCTACACCTTC.